This T cell receptor beta chain originates from a study of Graves' ophthalmopathy and Graves' hyperthyroidism. Study observations and caveats: Between ophthalmopathy and stable hyperthyroidism, a 13-signature model drew a separation with approximately 87% sensitivity and around 80% specificity. Most thyroid-expanded clonotypes exceeding 0.001 frequency were also found in blood. Both a roughly 70% sensitivity and an approximately 79% specificity characterized the model's predictions of ophthalmopathy progression.

The authors amplified TCR beta CDR3 regions from RNA transcripts. HTBI primers were used in a first-round RT-PCR, which preceded a second-round multiplex PCR. TCRdb analysed the multiplex PCR reads with MiXCR anew, one entry per CDR3 protein. The top ten clones hold roughly 3.5% of a sample with 500,000 to 800,000 distinct CDR3 sequences, roughly two fifths of them seen once. Looked up from germline, CDR1 is DFQATT and CDR2 is SNEGSKA (reference sequence). The CDR3 sequence is 12 residues long. The V end lost 6 bases, the J end lost 3 bases, and 12 bases lay between the germline ends. Regarding this clonotype: Antigen specificity is unknown.

Exclusion applied to patients with other autoimmune diseases, uncontrolled infections, pregnancy or lactation. The chain joins TRBV20-1 to TRBJ2-7, with D unresolved. This clonotype was sampled from an adult man with Graves' ophthalmopathy. Sequenced material: peripheral blood. The CDR3 reads CSARPRFYEQYF. The CDR3 nucleotides are TGCAGTGCAAGGCCCCGCTTCTACGAGCAGTACTTC.